This T cell receptor (beta chain) originates from a study of T cell changes during pregnancy in multiple sclerosis. TCRdb's table, derived via immunoSEQ multiplex PCR, lists solely in-frame clones and lacks some. The table lists tens of thousands of clones, 80% to 85% of them singletons. The CDR3 has 14 amino acids. V lost 9 bases to trimming and J lost 0 bases, with 12 bases between them. CDR1 MNHEY and CDR2 SVGAGI come from the germline V gene. This clonotype originated in a female donor with multiple sclerosis, enrolled in a pregnancy study. The chain joins TRBV6-5 to TRBJ1-3; D may be TRBD1 (5 bases). Sequencing was performed on CD4+ T cells from peripheral blood mononuclear cells, taken before pregnancy. CDR3 DNA: TGTGCCAGTAAGACAGAGACCTCTGGAAACACCATATATTTT. It translates to CASKTETSGNTIYF.